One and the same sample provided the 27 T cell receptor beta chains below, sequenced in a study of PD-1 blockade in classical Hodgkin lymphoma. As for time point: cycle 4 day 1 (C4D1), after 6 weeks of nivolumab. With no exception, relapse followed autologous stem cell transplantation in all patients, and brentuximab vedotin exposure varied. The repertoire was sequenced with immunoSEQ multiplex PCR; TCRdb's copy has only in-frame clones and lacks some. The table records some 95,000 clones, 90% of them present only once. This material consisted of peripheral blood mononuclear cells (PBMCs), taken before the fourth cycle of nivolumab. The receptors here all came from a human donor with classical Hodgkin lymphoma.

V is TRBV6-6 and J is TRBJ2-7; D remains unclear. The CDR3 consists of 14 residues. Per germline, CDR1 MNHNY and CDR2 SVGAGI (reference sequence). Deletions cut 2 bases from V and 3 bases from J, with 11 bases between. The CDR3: CASSYSTRVYEQYF. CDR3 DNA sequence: TGTGCCAGCAGTTACAGTACAAGAGTCTACGAGCAGTACTTC.

The CDR3 DNA sequence: TGTGCCAGCAGTTTTGGGACTCTTTCCTCCTACGAGCAGTACTTC. Translating it yields CASSFGTLSSYEQYF. The chain links TRBV28 to TRBJ2-7, with a weak D call TRBD2 (6 bases). The V and J ends lost 3 bases and 0 bases respectively, with 12 bases between them. In germline, CDR1 is MDHEN, CDR2 SYDVKM. The CDR3 loop spans 15 amino acids. The full variable domain, completed using reference TRBV28 and TRBJ2-7, is DVKVTQSSRYLVKRTGEKVFLECVQDMDHENMFWYRQDPGLGLRLIYFSYDVKMKEKGDIPEGYSVSREKKERFSLILESASTNQTSMYLCASSFGTLSSYEQYFGPGTRLTVT.

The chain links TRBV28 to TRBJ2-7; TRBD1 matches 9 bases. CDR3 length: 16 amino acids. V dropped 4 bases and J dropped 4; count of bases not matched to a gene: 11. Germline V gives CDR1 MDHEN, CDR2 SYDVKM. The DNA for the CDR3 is TGTGCCAGCAGTTGGACACCGGGACAGGGTCTTTACGAGCAGTACTTC. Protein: CASSWTPGQGLYEQYF. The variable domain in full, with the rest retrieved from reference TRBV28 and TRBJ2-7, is DVKVTQSSRYLVKRTGEKVFLECVQDMDHENMFWYRQDPGLGLRLIYFSYDVKMKEKGDIPEGYSVSREKKERFSLILESASTNQTSMYLCASSWTPGQGLYEQYFGPGTRLTVT.

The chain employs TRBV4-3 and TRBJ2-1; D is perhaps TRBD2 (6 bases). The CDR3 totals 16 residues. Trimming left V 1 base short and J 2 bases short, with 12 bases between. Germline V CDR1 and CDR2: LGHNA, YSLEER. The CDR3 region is CASSQATGGAYNEQFF. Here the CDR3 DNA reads TGCGCCAGCAGCCAAGCGACCGGCGGGGCCTACAATGAGCAGTTCTTC.

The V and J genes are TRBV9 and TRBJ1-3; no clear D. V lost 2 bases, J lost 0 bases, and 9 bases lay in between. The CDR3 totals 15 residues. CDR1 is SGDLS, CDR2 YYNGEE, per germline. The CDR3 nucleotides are TGTGCCAGCAGCGTCAGTTCACTCTCTGGAAACACCATATATTTT. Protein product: CASSVSSLSGNTIYF.

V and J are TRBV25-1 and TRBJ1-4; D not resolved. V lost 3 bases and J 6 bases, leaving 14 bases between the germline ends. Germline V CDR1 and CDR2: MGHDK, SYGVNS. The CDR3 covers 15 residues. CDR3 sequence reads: CASSEGKKRDEKLFF. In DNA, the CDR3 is TGTGCCAGCAGTGAGGGCAAGAAGAGGGATGAAAAACTGTTTTTT.

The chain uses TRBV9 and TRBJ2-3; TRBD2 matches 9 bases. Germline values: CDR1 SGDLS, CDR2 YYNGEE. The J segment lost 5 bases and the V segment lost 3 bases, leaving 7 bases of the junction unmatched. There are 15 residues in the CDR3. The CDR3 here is CASSAGASGVDTQYF. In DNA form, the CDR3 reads TGTGCCAGCAGCGCTGGGGCTAGCGGGGTAGATACGCAGTATTTT.

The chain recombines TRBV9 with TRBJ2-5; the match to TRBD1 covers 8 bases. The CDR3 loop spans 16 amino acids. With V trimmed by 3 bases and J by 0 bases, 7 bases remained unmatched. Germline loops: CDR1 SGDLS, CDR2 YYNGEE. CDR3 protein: CASSAPTGVYQETQYF. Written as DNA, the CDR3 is TGTGCCAGCAGCGCGCCGACAGGGGTGTACCAAGAGACCCAGTACTTC. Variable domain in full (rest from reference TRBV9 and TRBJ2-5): DSGVTQTPKHLITATGQRVTLRCSPRSGDLSVYWYQQSLDQGLQFLIQYYNGEERAKGNILERFSAQQFPDLHSELNLSSLELGDSALYFCASSAPTGVYQETQYFGPGTRLLVL.

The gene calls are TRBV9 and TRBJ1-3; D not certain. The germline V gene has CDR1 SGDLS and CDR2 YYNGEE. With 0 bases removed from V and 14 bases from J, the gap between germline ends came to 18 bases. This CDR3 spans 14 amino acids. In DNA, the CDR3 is TGTGCCAGCAGCGTAGGTCGGACGGATAATTTCCTATATTTT. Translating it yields CASSVGRTDNFLYF.

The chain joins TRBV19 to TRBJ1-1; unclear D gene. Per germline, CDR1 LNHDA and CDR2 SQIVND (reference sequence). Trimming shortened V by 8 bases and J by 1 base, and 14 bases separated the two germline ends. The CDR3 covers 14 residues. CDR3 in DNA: TGTGCCAGTGTCCTCCTCCCCGGGAACACTGAAGCTTTCTTT. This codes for CASVLLPGNTEAFF. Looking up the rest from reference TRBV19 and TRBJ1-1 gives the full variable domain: DGGITQSPKYLFRKEGQNVTLSCEQNLNHDAMYWYRQDPGQGLRLIYYSQIVNDFQKGDIAEGYSVSREKKESFPLTVTSAQKNPTAFYLCASVLLPGNTEAFFGQGTRLTVV.

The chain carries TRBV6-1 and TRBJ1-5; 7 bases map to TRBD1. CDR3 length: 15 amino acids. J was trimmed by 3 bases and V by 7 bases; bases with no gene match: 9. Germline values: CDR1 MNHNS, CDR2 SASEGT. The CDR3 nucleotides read TGTGCCAGCATTACCACAGGGGCCAACAATCAGCCCCAGCATTTT. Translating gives CASITTGANNQPQHF.

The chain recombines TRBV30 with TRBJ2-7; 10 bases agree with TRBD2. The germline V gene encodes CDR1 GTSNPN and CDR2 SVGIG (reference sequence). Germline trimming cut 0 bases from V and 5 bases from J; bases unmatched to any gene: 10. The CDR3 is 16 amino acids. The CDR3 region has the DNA TGTGCCTGGAGTGTAATGACCAGCGGGGGGGCCCACGAGCAGTACTTC. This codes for CAWSVMTSGGAHEQYF.

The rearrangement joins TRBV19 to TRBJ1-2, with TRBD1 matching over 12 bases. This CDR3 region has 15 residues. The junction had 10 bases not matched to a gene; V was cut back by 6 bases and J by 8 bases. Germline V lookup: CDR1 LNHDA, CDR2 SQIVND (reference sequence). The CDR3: CASREVGTGGRGYTF. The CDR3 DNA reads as TGTGCCAGTAGGGAAGTTGGGACAGGGGGCCGCGGCTACACCTTC.

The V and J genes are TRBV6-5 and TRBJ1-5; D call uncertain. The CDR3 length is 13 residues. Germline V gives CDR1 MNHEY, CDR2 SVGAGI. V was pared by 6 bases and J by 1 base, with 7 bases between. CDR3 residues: CASRPGSNQPQHF. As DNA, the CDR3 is TGTGCCAGCAGGCCGGGGAGCAATCAGCCCCAGCATTTT.

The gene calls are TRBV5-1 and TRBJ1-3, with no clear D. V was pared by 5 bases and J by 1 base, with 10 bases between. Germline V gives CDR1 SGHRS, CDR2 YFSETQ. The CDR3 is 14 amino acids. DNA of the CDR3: TGCGCCAGCAGACCGGGCCCTTCTGGAAACACCATATATTTT. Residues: CASRPGPSGNTIYF.

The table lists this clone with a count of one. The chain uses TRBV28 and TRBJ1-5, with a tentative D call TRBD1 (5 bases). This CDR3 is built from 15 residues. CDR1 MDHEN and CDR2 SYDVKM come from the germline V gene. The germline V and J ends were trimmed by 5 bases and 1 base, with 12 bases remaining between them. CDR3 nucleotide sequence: TGTGCCAGCAGTACTGGGACGGTGAGCAATCAGCCCCAGCATTTT. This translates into CASSTGTVSNQPQHF.

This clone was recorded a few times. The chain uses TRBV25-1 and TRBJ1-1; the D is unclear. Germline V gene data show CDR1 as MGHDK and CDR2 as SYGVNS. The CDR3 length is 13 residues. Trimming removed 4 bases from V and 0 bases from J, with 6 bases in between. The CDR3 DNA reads TGTGCCAGCAGTGTGGGCATGAACACTGAAGCTTTCTTT. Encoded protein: CASSVGMNTEAFF.

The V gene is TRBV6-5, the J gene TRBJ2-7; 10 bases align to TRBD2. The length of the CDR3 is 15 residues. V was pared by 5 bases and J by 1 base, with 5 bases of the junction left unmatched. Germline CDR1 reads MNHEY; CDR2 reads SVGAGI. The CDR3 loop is CASSKELAGSYEQYF. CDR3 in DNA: TGTGCCAGCAGTAAGGAACTAGCGGGGTCCTACGAGCAGTACTTC.

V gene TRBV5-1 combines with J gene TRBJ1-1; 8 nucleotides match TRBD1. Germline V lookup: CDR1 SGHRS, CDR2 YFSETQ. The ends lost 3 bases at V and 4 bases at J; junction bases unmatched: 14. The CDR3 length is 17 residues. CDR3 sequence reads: CASSSGQGDRSVTEAFF. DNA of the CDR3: TGCGCCAGCAGCTCTGGACAGGGCGATCGGTCGGTCACTGAAGCTTTCTTT.

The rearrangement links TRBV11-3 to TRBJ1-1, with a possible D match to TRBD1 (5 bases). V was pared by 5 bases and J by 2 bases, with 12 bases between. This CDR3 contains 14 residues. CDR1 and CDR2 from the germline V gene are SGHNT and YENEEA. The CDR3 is CASSPGTANTEAFF. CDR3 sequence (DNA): TGTGCCAGCAGCCCCGGGACGGCTAACACTGAAGCTTTCTTT.

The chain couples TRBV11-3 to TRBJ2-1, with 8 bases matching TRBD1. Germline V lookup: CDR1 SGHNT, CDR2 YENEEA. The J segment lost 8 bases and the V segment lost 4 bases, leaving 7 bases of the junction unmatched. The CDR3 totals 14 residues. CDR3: CASSSGRGRDEQFF. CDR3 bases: TGTGCCAGCAGCTCGGGCAGGGGGCGGGATGAGCAGTTCTTC.

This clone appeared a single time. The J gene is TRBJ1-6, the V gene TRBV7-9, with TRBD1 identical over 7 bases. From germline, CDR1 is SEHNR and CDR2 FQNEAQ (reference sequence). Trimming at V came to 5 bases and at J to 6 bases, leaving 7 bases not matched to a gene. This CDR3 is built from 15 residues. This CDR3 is CASSLTGTPNSPLHF. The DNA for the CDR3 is TGTGCCAGCAGCCTGACAGGGACCCCTAATTCACCCCTCCACTTT.

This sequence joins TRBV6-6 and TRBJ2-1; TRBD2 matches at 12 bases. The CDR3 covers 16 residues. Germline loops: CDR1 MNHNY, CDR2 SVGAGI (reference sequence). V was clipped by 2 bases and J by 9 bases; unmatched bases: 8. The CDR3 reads CASSYPGTSGHGEQFF. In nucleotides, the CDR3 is TGTGCCAGCAGTTACCCCGGGACTAGCGGGCACGGTGAGCAGTTCTTC.

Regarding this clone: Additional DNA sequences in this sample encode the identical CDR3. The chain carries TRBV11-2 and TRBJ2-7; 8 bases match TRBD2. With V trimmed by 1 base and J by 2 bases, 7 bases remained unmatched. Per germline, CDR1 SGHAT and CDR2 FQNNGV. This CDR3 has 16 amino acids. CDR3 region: CASSLGGPGGAYEQYF. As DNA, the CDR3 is TGTGCCAGCAGCTTAGGGGGGCCCGGGGGGGCCTACGAGCAGTACTTC.

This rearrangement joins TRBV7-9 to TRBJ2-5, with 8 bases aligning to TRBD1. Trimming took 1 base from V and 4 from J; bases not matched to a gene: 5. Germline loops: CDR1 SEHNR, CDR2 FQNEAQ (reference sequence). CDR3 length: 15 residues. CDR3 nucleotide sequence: TGTGCCAGCAGCTTAGGGAGGACAGGGAGAGAGACCCAGTACTTC. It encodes CASSLGRTGRETQYF.

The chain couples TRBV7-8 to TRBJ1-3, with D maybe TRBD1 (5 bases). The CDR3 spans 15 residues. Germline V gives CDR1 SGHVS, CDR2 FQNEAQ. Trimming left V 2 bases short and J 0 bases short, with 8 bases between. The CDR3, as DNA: TGTGCCAGCAGCTTACAGGGATTCTCTGGAAACACCATATATTTT. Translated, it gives CASSLQGFSGNTIYF.

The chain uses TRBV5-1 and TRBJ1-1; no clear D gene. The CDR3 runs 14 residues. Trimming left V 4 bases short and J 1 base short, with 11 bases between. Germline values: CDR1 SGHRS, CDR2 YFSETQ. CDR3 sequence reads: CASSIGRKNTEAFF. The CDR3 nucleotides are TGCGCCAGCAGCATCGGACGAAAGAACACTGAAGCTTTCTTT.